This TCR beta chain appears in the sequencing data of a study of blood T cell repertoires in COVID-19. Study as a whole: Samples came from the United States, Italy and Spain, spanning acute and convalescent COVID-19. The cDNA or gDNA used as material had been derived from T cells, B-cell-depleted T cells, or PBMCs.

Under the authors' procedure: Estimated nucleated cell counts came from reference gene primer amplification. TCRdb keeps only in-frame clones here, not all; method: immunoSEQ multiplex PCR. V and J calls and clone size are copied from that table; D and trimming were computed from the DNA. The table includes about 240,000 clones, approximately 90% detected once. The TCR originated in a man in his 60s who had recovered from COVID-19. The specimen sequenced was peripheral blood.

In nucleotides, the CDR3 is TGTGCCAGCAGTGGGCTCAGGGGCGGGGGGCCCCCAGATACGCAGTATTTT. Amino acid sequence: CASSGLRGGGPPDTQYF. The rearrangement uses TRBV6-1 and TRBJ2-3; 8 nucleotides agree with TRBD2. The V and J ends lost 4 bases and 4 bases, in that order; junction bases with no gene match: 13. Germline-derived CDR1 and CDR2 are MNHNS and SASEGT. The CDR3 consists of 17 residues.